Presented here are 28 T cell receptor beta chains from one specimen sequenced in a study of early T cells in non-severe SARS-CoV-2 infection. TCRdb recomputed calls from the 5' RACE reads with MiXCR, one row per CDR3 protein. The table shows approximately 64,000 distinct CDR3 sequences, with 4.9% occurring only once. Sequencing input: whole blood. The receptors come from an adult who was a healthcare worker with PCR-confirmed SARS-CoV-2 infection or an uninfected control (not recorded which).

Many counts were recorded for this clonotype. The J gene is TRBJ2-3, the V gene TRBV11-2; 8 nucleotides match TRBD1. Germline lookup yields CDR1 SGHAT and CDR2 FQNNGV. This CDR3 has 14 amino acids. V was clipped by 4 bases and J by 6 bases; unmatched bases: 6. The CDR3 DNA sequence: TGTGCCAGCAGCTCGGGGACAGGCGGCGATACGCAGTATTTT. Translation gives CASSSGTGGDTQYF.

The CDR3 is CASSQVLAGTDTQYF. CDR3 nucleotides: TGTGCCAGCAGCCAGGTACTAGCGGGGACAGATACGCAGTATTTT. The chain couples TRBV4-2 to TRBJ2-3, with 10 bases lining up with TRBD2. There are 15 residues in the CDR3. In germline, CDR1 is LGHNA, CDR2 YNFKEQ. The V and J ends lost 3 bases and 3 bases, in that order; junction bases with no gene match: 3.

This clonotype was detected ten times or more. The rearrangement links TRBV7-2 to TRBJ1-3, with TRBD1 as a possible D gene (6 bases). Trimming pared 1 base from V and 0 bases from J, leaving 10 bases between. Per germline, CDR1 SGHTA and CDR2 FQGNSA. This CDR3 region has 16 residues. CDR3: CASSLVRGSSGNTIYF. DNA for the CDR3: TGTGCCAGCAGCTTAGTCAGGGGAAGCTCTGGAAACACCATATATTTT.

This clonotype has a count of ten or more. The chain couples TRBV4-2 to TRBJ2-1, with TRBD2 matching over 14 bases. This CDR3 is 17 amino acids long. Unmatched junction bases numbered 3, after V lost 2 bases and J lost 3 bases. CDR1 and CDR2 (germline): LGHNA, YNFKEQ. The DNA for the CDR3 is TGTGCCAGCAGCCAACACGGACTAGCGGGAGGCTACAATGAGCAGTTCTTC. Its protein product is CASSQHGLAGGYNEQFF.

This clonotype was picked up many times. The chain employs TRBV21-1 and TRBJ2-7; the table's D call, TRBD2, has no DNA check behind it. TRBV21-1 is a recognized pseudogene. This CDR3 comprises 17 residues. In DNA, the CDR3 is TGTGCCAGCAGCGAAGGACTAGCGGGAGGAAGAACCTACGAGCAGTACTTC. The encoded protein is CASSEGLAGGRTYEQYF.

The rearrangement links TRBV6-1 to TRBJ1-1, with 7 bases aligning to TRBD1. With V trimmed by 6 bases and J by 0 bases, 7 bases remained unmatched. Germline CDR1 MNHNS, CDR2 SASEGT. The CDR3 is made up of 15 amino acids. The CDR3 here is CASRDTGQLNTEAFF. As DNA, the CDR3 is TGTGCCAGCAGAGACACGGGACAGCTGAACACTGAAGCTTTCTTT.

This clonotype was counted ten times or more. The genes are TRBV7-6 and TRBJ2-3; the D gene is possibly TRBD1 (6 bases). CDR3 length: 14 residues. Per germline, CDR1 SGHVS and CDR2 FNYEAQ. The germline V and J ends were trimmed by 3 bases and 0 bases, with 7 bases remaining between them. This CDR3 reads CASSLDSSTDTQYF. The CDR3 DNA reads TGTGCCAGCAGCTTGGACAGTAGCACAGATACGCAGTATTTT.

This clonotype has ten or more counts. The CDR3 nucleotides are TGTGCCAGCAGCCGAGTGATCCAGGGTCACTCCTACAATGAGCAGTTCTTC. It codes for CASSRVIQGHSYNEQFF. J is TRBJ2-1 and V is TRBV6-2 or TRBV6-3; D is perhaps TRBD1 (5 bases). Trimming took off 6 bases at V and 0 bases at J, with 18 bases between the two ends. The CDR3 has 17 amino acids. Germline assignment: CDR1 MNHEY and CDR2 SVGEGT.

The V gene is TRBV29-1, the J gene TRBJ2-3, with TRBD2 matching 9 bases. CDR3 length: 17 residues. The V and J ends lost 7 bases and 3 bases, in that order; junction bases with no gene match: 17. Germline loops: CDR1 SQVTM, CDR2 ANQGSEA. The CDR3 here is CSAIPPLTREGTDTQYF. CDR3 sequence (DNA): TGCAGCGCCATCCCCCCACTAACGCGGGAGGGGACAGATACGCAGTATTTT.

This rearrangement joins TRBV6-5 to TRBJ2-7; maybe TRBD1 (6 bases). V lost 5 bases, J lost 3 bases, and 14 bases lay in between. This CDR3 comprises 14 residues. CDR1 and CDR2 from the germline V gene are MNHEY and SVGAGI. Here the CDR3 DNA reads TGTGCCAGCAGTGCAGGGACAACGATCTACGAGCAGTACTTC. Encoded protein: CASSAGTTIYEQYF.

This clonotype was observed at least ten times. The chain couples TRBV7-2 to TRBJ2-3; D ambiguous. CDR3 length: 16 amino acids. CDR1 and CDR2 (germline): SGHTA, FQGNSA. Trimming shortened V by 1 base and J by 6 bases, and 17 bases separated the two germline ends. The CDR3 region has the DNA TGTGCCAGCAGCTTAGTAACTTATCCTCGTCCCGATACGCAGTATTTT. This encodes CASSLVTYPRPDTQYF.

With respect to this clonotype: A much larger clone is a single base away; this may be a read error. This sequence joins TRBV11-2 and TRBJ2-3, with TRBD2 identical over 12 bases. Looked up from germline, CDR1 is SGHAT and CDR2 is FQNNGV. The CDR3 covers 15 residues. The CDR3 here is CVSSPGASGGVTQYF. For the CDR3, the DNA is TGTGTCAGCAGCCCCGGGGCTAGCGGGGGGGTTACGCAGTATTTT.

This clonotype was detected ten times or more. V is TRBV29-1 and J is TRBJ2-7; the match to TRBD2 covers 12 bases. V lost 6 bases to trimming and J lost 4 bases; unmatched junction nucleotides: 10. This CDR3 is 15 amino acids long. In germline, CDR1 is SQVTM, CDR2 ANQGSEA. The CDR3 loop is CSVLRLAGVRYEQYF. DNA of the CDR3: TGCAGCGTCCTCCGACTAGCGGGGGTCCGTTACGAGCAGTACTTC.

The chain joins TRBV5-5 to TRBJ2-3, with D unresolved. Between the trimmed V and J ends, which lost 0 bases and 2 bases, there was a span of 10 bases. The CDR3 totals 15 residues. Germline lookup yields CDR1 SGHKS and CDR2 YYEKEE (reference sequence). The CDR3 loop reads CASSLAGSYTDTQYF. Here the CDR3 DNA reads TGTGCCAGCAGCTTGGCGGGCAGTTACACAGATACGCAGTATTTT.

This clonotype was detected many times. J is TRBJ1-6 and V is TRBV5-1; 9 positions match TRBD1. J lost 6 bases, V lost 3 bases, and 7 bases had no gene match. CDR3 size: 16 residues. The germline V gene has CDR1 SGHRS and CDR2 YFSETQ. CDR3 sequence reads: CASSSGQGRSNSPLHF. In nucleotides, the CDR3 is TGCGCCAGCAGCTCCGGACAGGGGAGGAGTAATTCACCCCTCCACTTT.

The table lists this clonotype with many counts. This chain joins TRBV18 and TRBJ1-6; TRBD1 agrees at 8 bases. CDR1 and CDR2 (germline): KGHSH, LQKENI. This CDR3 comprises 16 residues. The J segment lost 8 bases and the V segment lost 2 bases, leaving 8 bases of the junction unmatched. In DNA, the CDR3 is TGTGCCAGCTCACCAAGGGGAGACAGGGGAGATTCACCCCTCCACTTT. This sequence encodes CASSPRGDRGDSPLHF.

This clonotype showed up many times. This chain connects TRBV10-3 to TRBJ2-7; 9 bases are shared with TRBD1. V was pared by 7 bases and J by 5 bases, with 9 bases of the junction left unmatched. Germline CDR1 is ENHRY and CDR2 is SYGVKD. The CDR3 is 14 amino acids. CDR3 bases: TGTGCCATCAATTCCGGGACAGGGACACACGAGCAGTACTTC. Translated: CAINSGTGTHEQYF.

The sample holds many counts of this clonotype. This chain connects TRBV12-3 or TRBV12-4 to TRBJ1-5; no definite D call. The CDR3 covers 13 residues. Trimming stripped 6 bases from V and 2 bases from J, with 8 bases between. The CDR3 sequence is CASSPRGNQPQHF. The CDR3 DNA reads as TGTGCCAGCAGCCCTCGGGGCAATCAGCCCCAGCATTTT.

The chain links TRBV11-2 to TRBJ2-3; D is possibly TRBD1 or TRBD2 (6 bases each). CDR1 is SGHAT and CDR2 is FQNNGV in the germline V gene. V was trimmed by 3 bases and J by 2 bases, leaving 15 bases between them. The CDR3 has 16 amino acids. The CDR3 here is CASSFRSGADTDTQYF. The CDR3 DNA is TGTGCCAGCAGCTTCAGGTCGGGGGCGGACACAGATACGCAGTATTTT.

In its sample, this clonotype was seen many times. The chain has TRBV7-2 and TRBJ2-2; D not resolved. With 2 bases removed from V and 3 bases from J, the gap between germline ends came to 13 bases. Germline loops: CDR1 SGHTA, CDR2 FQGNSA. The CDR3 contains 16 residues. The CDR3, as DNA: TGTGCCAGCAGCTTAACTGATGATGCGGACACCGGGGAGCTGTTTTTT. It specifies CASSLTDDADTGELFF. Variable domain in full (rest from reference TRBV7-2 and TRBJ2-2): GAGVSQSPSNKVTEKGKDVELRCDPISGHTALYWYRQSLGQGLEFLIYFQGNSAPDKSGLPSDRFSAERTGGSVSTLTIQRTQQEDSAVYLCASSLTDDADTGELFFGEGSRLTVL.

The chain links TRBV7-9 to TRBJ1-2; no definite D call. This CDR3 is 14 amino acids long. The V end lost 3 bases, the J end lost 5 bases, and 13 bases lay between the germline ends. The germline V gene has CDR1 SEHNR and CDR2 FQNEAQ (reference sequence). This CDR3 is CASSFFGSEYGYTF. The DNA of the CDR3 is TGTGCCAGCAGCTTTTTTGGCAGCGAGTATGGCTACACCTTC.

There are many counts of this clonotype. This chain connects TRBV6-1 to TRBJ2-7; TRBD1 agrees at 10 bases. Per germline, CDR1 MNHNS and CDR2 SASEGT. The CDR3 length is 15 residues. Germline trimming cut 8 bases from V and 5 bases from J; bases unmatched to any gene: 12. CDR3 in amino acids: CASQSLDRGPHEQYF. CDR3 nucleotide sequence: TGTGCCAGCCAATCCCTTGACAGGGGGCCCCACGAGCAGTACTTC.

This CDR3 reads CASSYLQETQYF. The CDR3 region has the DNA TGTGCCAGCAGTTACTTGCAGGAGACCCAGTACTTC. This rearrangement joins TRBV6-6 to TRBJ2-5; no firm D call. Germline lookup yields CDR1 MNHNY and CDR2 SVGAGI (reference sequence). The CDR3 extends over 12 amino acids. The germline V and J ends were trimmed by 1 base and 5 bases, with 5 bases remaining between them.

This chain connects TRBV7-3 to TRBJ2-1; 12 nucleotides line up with TRBD1. CDR3 length equals 17 residues. Germline V gene data show CDR1 as SGHTA and CDR2 as FQGTGA. Losses at the gene ends were 5 bases for V and 2 bases for J; bases not matched to a gene: 7. The CDR3 bases are TGTGCCAGCAGCGGCGGGACAGGGGGCCGTACCTACAATGAGCAGTTCTTC. Protein sequence: CASSGGTGGRTYNEQFF.

The rearrangement links TRBV20-1 to TRBJ2-5; possibly TRBD2 for D (5 bases). Germline V CDR1 and CDR2: DFQATT, SNEGSKA (reference sequence). This CDR3 region has 12 residues. V was pared by 5 bases and J by 4 bases, with 11 bases between. The CDR3 sequence is CSAVRRGETQYF. Here the CDR3 DNA reads TGCAGTGCTGTCAGACGGGGAGAGACCCAGTACTTC.

This clonotype was counted at least ten times. This sequence joins TRBV6-1 and TRBJ2-1, with 8 bases lining up with TRBD1. Germline V gives CDR1 MNHNS, CDR2 SASEGT. Trimming took 4 bases from V and 4 from J; bases not matched to a gene: 6. This CDR3 has 15 amino acids. The CDR3 bases are TGTGCCAGCAGTGTGGAGGGGACAGGTTACAATGAGCAGTTCTTC. It is translated as CASSVEGTGYNEQFF.

This clonotype was detected only a few times. The chain has TRBV29-1 and TRBJ1-1, with D perhaps matching TRBD1 (5 bases). V lost 5 bases and J 7 bases, leaving 17 bases between the germline ends. The CDR3 runs to 13 residues. Germline V CDR1 and CDR2: SQVTM, ANQGSEA. The CDR3: CSVSKAWDGEAFF. The CDR3 DNA sequence: TGCAGCGTTTCAAAAGCCTGGGACGGTGAAGCTTTCTTT.

This clonotype appeared a few times. The V gene is TRBV9, the J gene TRBJ2-5, with TRBD2 matching 12 bases. The trim removed 0 bases at V and 5 bases at J, leaving 8 bases unmatched. Per germline, CDR1 SGDLS and CDR2 YYNGEE. CDR3 size: 17 residues. DNA of the CDR3: TGTGCCAGCAGCGTAGCCCCATGGACTAGCGGGATGGAGACCCAGTACTTC. Amino acid sequence: CASSVAPWTSGMETQYF.